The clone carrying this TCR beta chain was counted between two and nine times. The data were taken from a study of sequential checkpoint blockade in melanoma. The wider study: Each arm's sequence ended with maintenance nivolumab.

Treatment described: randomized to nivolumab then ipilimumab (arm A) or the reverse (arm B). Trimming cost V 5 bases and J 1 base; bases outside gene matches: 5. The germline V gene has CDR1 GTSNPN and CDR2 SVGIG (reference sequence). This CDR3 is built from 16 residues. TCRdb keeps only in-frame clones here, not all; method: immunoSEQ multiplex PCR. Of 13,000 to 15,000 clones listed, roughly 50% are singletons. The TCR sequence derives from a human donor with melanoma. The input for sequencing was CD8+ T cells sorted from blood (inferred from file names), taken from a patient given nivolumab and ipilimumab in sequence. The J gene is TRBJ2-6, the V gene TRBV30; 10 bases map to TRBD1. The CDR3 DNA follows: TGTGCCTGGGGCCGGGACAGGGGTTCTGGGGCCAACGTCCTGACTTTC. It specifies CAWGRDRGSGANVLTF.